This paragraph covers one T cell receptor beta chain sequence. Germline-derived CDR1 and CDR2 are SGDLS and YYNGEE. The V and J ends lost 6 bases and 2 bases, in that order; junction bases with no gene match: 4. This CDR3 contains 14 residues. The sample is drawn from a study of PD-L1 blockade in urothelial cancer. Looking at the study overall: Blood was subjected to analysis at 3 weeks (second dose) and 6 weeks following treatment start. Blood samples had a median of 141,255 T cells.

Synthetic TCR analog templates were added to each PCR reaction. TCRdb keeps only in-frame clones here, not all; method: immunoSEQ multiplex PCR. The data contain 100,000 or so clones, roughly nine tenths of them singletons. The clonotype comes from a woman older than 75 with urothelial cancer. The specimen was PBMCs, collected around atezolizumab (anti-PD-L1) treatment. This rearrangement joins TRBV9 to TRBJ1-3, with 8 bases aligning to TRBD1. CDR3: CASTGTGTGNTIYF. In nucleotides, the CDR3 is TGTGCCAGCACCGGGACAGGCACTGGAAACACCATATATTTT.